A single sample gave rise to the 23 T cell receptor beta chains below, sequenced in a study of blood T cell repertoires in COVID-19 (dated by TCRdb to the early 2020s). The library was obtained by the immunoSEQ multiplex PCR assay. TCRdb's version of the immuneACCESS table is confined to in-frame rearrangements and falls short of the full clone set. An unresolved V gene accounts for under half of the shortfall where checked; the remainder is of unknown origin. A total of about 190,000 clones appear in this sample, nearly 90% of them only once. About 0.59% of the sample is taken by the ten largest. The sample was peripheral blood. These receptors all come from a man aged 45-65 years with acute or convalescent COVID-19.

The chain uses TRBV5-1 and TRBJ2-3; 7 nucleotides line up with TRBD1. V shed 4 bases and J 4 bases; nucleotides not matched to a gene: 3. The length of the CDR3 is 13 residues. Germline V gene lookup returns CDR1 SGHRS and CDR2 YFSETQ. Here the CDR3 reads CASSQQGSDTQYF. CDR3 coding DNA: TGCGCCAGCAGCCAACAGGGGTCAGATACGCAGTATTTT.

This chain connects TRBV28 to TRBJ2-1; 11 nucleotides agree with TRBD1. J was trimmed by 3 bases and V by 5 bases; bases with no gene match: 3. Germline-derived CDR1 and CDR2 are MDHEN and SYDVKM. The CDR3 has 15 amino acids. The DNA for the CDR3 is TGTGCCAGCAGTCCCGGGACAGGGGGCTACAATGAGCAGTTCTTC. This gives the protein CASSPGTGGYNEQFF.

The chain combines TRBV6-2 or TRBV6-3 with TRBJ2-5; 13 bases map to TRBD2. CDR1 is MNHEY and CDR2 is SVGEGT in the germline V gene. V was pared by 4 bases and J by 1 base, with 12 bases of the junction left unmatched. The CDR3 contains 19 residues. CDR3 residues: CASSSYPGLAGATQETQYF. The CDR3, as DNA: TGTGCCAGCAGTTCCTATCCCGGACTAGCGGGGGCCACCCAAGAGACCCAGTACTTC.

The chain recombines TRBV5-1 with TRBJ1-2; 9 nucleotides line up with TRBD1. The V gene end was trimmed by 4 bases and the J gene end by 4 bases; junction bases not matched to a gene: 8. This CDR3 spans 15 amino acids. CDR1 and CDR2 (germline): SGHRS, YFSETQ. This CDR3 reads CASSPTGGDGYGYTF. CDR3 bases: TGCGCCAGCAGCCCCACAGGGGGCGACGGCTATGGCTACACCTTC.

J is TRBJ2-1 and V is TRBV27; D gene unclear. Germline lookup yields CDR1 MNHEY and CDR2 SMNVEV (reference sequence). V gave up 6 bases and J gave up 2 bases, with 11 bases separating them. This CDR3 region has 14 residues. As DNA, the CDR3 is TGTGCCAGCAGCAACACCCGGGCCTACAATGAGCAGTTCTTC. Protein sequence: CASSNTRAYNEQFF.

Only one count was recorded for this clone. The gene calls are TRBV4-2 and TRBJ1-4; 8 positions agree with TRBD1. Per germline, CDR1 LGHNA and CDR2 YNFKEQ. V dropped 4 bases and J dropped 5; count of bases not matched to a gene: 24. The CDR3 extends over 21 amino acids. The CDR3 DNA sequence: TGTGCCAGCAGCCCCAGTCCCGGGACAGGAGGTCGGGGTCTTGGGAATGAAAAACTGTTTTTT. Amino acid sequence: CASSPSPGTGGRGLGNEKLFF.

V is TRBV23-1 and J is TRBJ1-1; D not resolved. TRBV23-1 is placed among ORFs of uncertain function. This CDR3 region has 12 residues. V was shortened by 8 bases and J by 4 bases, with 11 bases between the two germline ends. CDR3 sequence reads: CASSCRCTEAFF. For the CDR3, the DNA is TGCGCCAGCTCCTGTCGGTGCACTGAAGCTTTCTTT.

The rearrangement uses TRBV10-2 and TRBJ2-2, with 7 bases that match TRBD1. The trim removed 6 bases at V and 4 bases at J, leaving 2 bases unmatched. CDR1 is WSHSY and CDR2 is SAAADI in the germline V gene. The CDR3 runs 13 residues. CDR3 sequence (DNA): TGCGCCAGCAGACAGGGGTCCACCGGGGAGCTGTTTTTT. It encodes CASRQGSTGELFF.

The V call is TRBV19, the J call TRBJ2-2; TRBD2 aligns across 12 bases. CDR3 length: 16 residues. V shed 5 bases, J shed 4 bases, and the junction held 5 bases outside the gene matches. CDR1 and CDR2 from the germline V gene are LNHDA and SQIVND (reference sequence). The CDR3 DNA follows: TGTGCCAGTAGTGCCGGACTAGCGGGGACCACCGGGGAGCTGTTTTTT. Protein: CASSAGLAGTTGELFF.

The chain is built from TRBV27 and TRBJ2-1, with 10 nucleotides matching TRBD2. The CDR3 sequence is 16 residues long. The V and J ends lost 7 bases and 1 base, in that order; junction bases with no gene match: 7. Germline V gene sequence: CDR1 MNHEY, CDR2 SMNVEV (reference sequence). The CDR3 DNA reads TGTGCCAGCACCGAAAGCGGGAGGGGATCCTACAATGAGCAGTTCTTC. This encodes CASTESGRGSYNEQFF.

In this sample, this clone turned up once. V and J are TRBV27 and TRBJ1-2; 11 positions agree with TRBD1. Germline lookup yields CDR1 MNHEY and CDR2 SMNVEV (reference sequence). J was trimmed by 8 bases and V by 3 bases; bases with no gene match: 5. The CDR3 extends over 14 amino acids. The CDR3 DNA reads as TGTGCCAGCAGTTTGGGACAGGGGGTCTGGGGCTACACCTTC. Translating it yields CASSLGQGVWGYTF.

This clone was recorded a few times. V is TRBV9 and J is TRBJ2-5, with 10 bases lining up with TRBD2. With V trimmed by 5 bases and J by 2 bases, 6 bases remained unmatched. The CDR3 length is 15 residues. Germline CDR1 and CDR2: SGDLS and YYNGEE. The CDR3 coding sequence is TGTGCCAGCAGTCCTAGCGGGAGTGGACAAGAGACCCAGTACTTC. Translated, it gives CASSPSGSGQETQYF.

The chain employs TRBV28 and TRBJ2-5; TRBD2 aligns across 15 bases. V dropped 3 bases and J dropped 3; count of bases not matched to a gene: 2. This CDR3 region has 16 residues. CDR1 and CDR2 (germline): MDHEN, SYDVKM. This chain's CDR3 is CASSLWTSGREETQYF. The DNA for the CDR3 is TGTGCCAGCAGTTTGTGGACTAGCGGGAGGGAAGAGACCCAGTACTTC. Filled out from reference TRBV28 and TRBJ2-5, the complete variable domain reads DVKVTQSSRYLVKRTGEKVFLECVQDMDHENMFWYRQDPGLGLRLIYFSYDVKMKEKGDIPEGYSVSREKKERFSLILESASTNQTSMYLCASSLWTSGREETQYFGPGTRLLVL.

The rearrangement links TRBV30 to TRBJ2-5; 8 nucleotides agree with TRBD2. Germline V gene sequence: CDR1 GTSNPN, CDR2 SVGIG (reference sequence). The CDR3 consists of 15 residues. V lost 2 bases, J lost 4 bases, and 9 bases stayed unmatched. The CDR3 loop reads CAWSTPGGYGETQYF. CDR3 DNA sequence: TGTGCCTGGAGTACCCCGGGAGGGTACGGAGAGACCCAGTACTTC.

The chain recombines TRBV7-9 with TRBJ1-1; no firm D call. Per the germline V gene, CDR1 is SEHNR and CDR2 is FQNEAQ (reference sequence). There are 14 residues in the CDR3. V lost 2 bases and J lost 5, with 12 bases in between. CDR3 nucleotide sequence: TGTGCCAGCAGCTTACCCACCCAGCGGACTGAAGCTTTCTTT. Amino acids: CASSLPTQRTEAFF.

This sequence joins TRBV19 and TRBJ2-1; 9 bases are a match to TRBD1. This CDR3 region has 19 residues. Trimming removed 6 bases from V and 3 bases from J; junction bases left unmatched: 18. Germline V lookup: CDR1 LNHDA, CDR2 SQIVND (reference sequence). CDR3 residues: CASSPRRDRVSGVYNEQFF. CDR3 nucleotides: TGTGCCAGTAGCCCACGCCGGGACAGGGTGAGCGGGGTCTACAATGAGCAGTTCTTC.

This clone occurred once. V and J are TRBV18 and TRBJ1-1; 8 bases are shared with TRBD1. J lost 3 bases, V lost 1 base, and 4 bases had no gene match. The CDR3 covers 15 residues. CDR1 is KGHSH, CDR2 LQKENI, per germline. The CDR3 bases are TGTGCCAGCTCACCACGGACAGGGCCGGACACTGAAGCTTTCTTT. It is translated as CASSPRTGPDTEAFF.

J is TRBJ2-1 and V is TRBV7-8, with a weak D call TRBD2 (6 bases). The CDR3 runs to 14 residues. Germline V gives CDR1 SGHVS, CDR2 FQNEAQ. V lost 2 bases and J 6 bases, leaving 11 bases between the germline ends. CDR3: CASSLRRDPNEQFF. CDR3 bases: TGTGCCAGCAGCTTACGGCGGGACCCCAATGAGCAGTTCTTC. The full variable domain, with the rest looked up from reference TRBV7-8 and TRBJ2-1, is GAGVSQSPRYKVAKRGQDVALRCDPISGHVSLFWYQQALGQGPEFLTYFQNEAQLDKSGLPSDRFFAERPEGSVSTLKIQRTQQEDSAVYLCASSLRRDPNEQFFGPGTRLTVL.

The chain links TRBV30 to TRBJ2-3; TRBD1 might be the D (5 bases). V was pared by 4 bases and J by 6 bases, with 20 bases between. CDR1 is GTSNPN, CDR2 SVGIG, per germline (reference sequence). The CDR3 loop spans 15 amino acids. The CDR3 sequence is CAWNPLGLVGDTQYF. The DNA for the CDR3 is TGTGCCTGGAATCCACTGGGGCTCGTAGGGGATACGCAGTATTTT.

In nucleotides, the CDR3 is TGTGCCAGCAGCTTAATTAGAGTGGCAGATACGCAGTATTTT. It specifies CASSLIRVADTQYF. The gene calls are TRBV7-9 and TRBJ2-3; D remains unclear. CDR1 is SEHNR, CDR2 FQNEAQ, per germline (reference sequence). The CDR3 is made up of 14 amino acids. The V end lost 2 bases, the J end lost 4 bases, and 10 bases lay between the germline ends.

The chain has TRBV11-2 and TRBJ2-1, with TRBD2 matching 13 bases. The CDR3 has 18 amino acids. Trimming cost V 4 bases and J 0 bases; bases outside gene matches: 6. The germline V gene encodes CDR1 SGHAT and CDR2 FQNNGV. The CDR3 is CASSSLAGGPGSYNEQFF. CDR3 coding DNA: TGTGCCAGCAGCTCACTAGCGGGAGGGCCGGGCTCCTACAATGAGCAGTTCTTC.

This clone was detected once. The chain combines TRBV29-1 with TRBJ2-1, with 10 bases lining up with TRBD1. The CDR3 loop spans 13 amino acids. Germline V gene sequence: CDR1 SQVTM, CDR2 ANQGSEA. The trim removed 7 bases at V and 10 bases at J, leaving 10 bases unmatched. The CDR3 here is CSADRGLRGEQFF. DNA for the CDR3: TGCAGCGCAGACAGGGGGCTACGGGGCGAGCAGTTCTTC.

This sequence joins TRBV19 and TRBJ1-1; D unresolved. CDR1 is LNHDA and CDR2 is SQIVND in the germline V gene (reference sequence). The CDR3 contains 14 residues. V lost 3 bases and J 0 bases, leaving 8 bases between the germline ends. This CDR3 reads CASSIGRVNTEAFF. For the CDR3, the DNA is TGTGCCAGTAGTATCGGGAGGGTGAACACTGAAGCTTTCTTT.